These 16 T cell receptor beta chains were sequenced from one sample in a study of Graves' ophthalmopathy and Graves' hyperthyroidism. Amplifying from RNA transcripts, the study obtained TCR beta CDR3 regions. Scientists carried out first-round RT-PCR using HTBI primers and then a second-round multiplex PCR. TCRdb analysed the multiplex PCR reads with MiXCR anew, one entry per CDR3 protein. The repertoire holds hundreds of thousands of distinct CDR3 sequences, with over 40% as singletons. What was sequenced was peripheral blood. Receptor source: an adult man with Graves' ophthalmopathy.

This clonotype was counted many times. The rearrangement uses TRBV5-4 and TRBJ1-1, with no clear D. Germline-derived CDR1 and CDR2 are SGHNT and YYREEE (reference sequence). The CDR3 is 16 amino acids. V lost 4 bases and J lost 1, with 17 bases in between. The CDR3, as DNA: TGTGCCAGCAGCCACAGACGGTCCGGGGAGAACACTGAAGCTTTCTTT. It yields the protein CASSHRRSGENTEAFF.

A remark on this clonotype: A much bigger clone sits one base away, suggesting this may be a read error. The genes are TRBV10-2 and TRBJ2-3; D is unresolved. The CDR3 is made up of 12 amino acids. The ends were cut back, 7 bases at V and 4 bases at J, with 9 bases in the middle. Germline CDR1 and CDR2: WSHSY and SAAADI. The CDR3 protein is CASKGNADTQYF. The CDR3 DNA sequence: TGCGCCAGCAAGGGTAACGCAGATACGCAGTATTTT.

On this clonotype itself: Its ends do not fully match the called genes, so a read error is possible. The chain combines TRBV10-3 with TRBJ2-6; either TRBD1 or TRBD2 may supply D (6 bases each). Germline assignment: CDR1 ENHRY and CDR2 SYGVKD. This CDR3 is 12 amino acids long. CDR3 DNA: TGTGCCATCAGTGAAAGGGGGGACACTGAAGCTTTC. Translating it yields CAISERGDTEAF.

This clonotype was detected many times. This chain links TRBV7-9 with TRBJ2-7, with TRBD2 matching 15 bases. Germline V lookup: CDR1 SEHNR, CDR2 FQNEAQ (reference sequence). V was clipped by 1 base and J by 2 bases; unmatched bases: 0. The CDR3 covers 16 residues. The CDR3 DNA is TGTGCCAGCAGCTTAGGGACTAGCGGGAGGGCCTACGAGCAGTACTTC. This translates into CASSLGTSGRAYEQYF.

This clonotype has at least ten counts. V is TRBV7-3 and J is TRBJ1-1; possibly TRBD1 for D (5 bases). Germline V gene lookup returns CDR1 SGHTA and CDR2 FQGTGA. V dropped 3 bases and J dropped 5 bases, with 13 bases sitting between them. CDR3 length equals 14 residues. This CDR3 is CASSLGGTTTEAFF. The CDR3 region has the DNA TGTGCCAGCAGCTTGGGGGGAACGACGACTGAAGCTTTCTTT. The variable domain in full, completed from reference TRBV7-3 and TRBJ1-1, reads GAGVSQTPSNKVTEKGKYVELRCDPISGHTALYWYRQSLGQGPEFLIYFQGTGAADDSGLPNDRFFAVRPEGSVSTLKIQRTERGDSAVYLCASSLGGTTTEAFFGQGTRLTVV.

This clonotype was observed a single time. This may be a read error, as it is one base from a much larger clone. The chain combines TRBV11-2 with TRBJ1-1, with no clear D. This CDR3 spans 13 amino acids. Germline assignment: CDR1 SGHAT and CDR2 FQNNGV. The CDR3 DNA follows: TGTGCCAGCAGCCTCCCGAGTACGGCTGAAACTTTCTTT. It specifies CASSLPSTAETFF.

The chain joins TRBV7-6 to TRBJ1-2; TRBD1 matches 11 bases. The CDR3 has 16 amino acids. The V gene's germline CDR1 is SGHVS and CDR2 FNYEAQ. Trimming took 5 bases from V and 2 from J; bases not matched to a gene: 7. Here the CDR3 DNA reads TGTGCCAGCAGCCCCGGGACAGGGGGTTCCAACTATGGCTACACCTTC. The encoded protein is CASSPGTGGSNYGYTF.

This sequence joins TRBV7-4 and TRBJ1-2; 7 bases align to TRBD1. The CDR3 covers 14 residues. CDR1 and CDR2 from the germline V gene are SGHVT and SQSDAQ. J was trimmed by 5 bases and V by 0 bases; bases with no gene match: 3. This CDR3 reads CASSLARGIYGYTF. The CDR3 DNA follows: TGTGCCAGCAGCTTAGCCAGGGGGATATATGGCTACACCTTC.

This clonotype was seen repeatedly, ten times or more. The genes are TRBV7-9 and TRBJ1-4; 9 bases fit TRBD1. Germline lookup yields CDR1 SEHNR and CDR2 FQNEAQ (reference sequence). The CDR3 sequence is 18 residues long. The trim removed 4 bases at V and 7 bases at J, leaving 16 bases unmatched. The CDR3 reads CASSSPTEGQGGREKLFF. In DNA form, the CDR3 reads TGTGCCAGCAGCTCCCCCACCGAGGGACAGGGAGGTCGTGAAAAACTGTTTTTT.

As for this clonotype: The junction differs from germline at one of its ends, possibly a read error. V and J are TRBV10-2 and TRBJ2-2; the D gene is possibly TRBD2 (5 bases). Per germline, CDR1 WSHSY and CDR2 SAAADI. CDR3 length: 11 amino acids. CDR3 sequence reads: CASKAAGELLF. In DNA, the CDR3 is TGTGCCAGCAAGGCGGCCGGGGAGCTGCTTTTT.

The V and J genes are TRBV15 and TRBJ1-2; D is perhaps TRBD1 (5 bases). V dropped 0 bases and J dropped 4 bases, with 12 bases sitting between them. Germline CDR1 and CDR2: LNHNV and YYDKDF (reference sequence). The CDR3 loop spans 15 amino acids. CDR3 nucleotides: TGTGCCACCAGCAGAGAGGGACGGGGTCTCTATGGCTACACCTTC. Its protein product is CATSREGRGLYGYTF.

This chain links TRBV4-1 with TRBJ2-2; unclear D gene. The V end lost 1 base, the J end lost 0 bases, and 6 bases lay between the germline ends. This CDR3 has 15 amino acids. In germline, CDR1 is MGHRA, CDR2 YSYEKL. The CDR3 loop is CASSQGEANTGELFF. The DNA for the CDR3 is TGCGCCAGCAGCCAAGGGGAAGCGAACACCGGGGAGCTGTTTTTT.

The rearrangement uses TRBV7-2 and TRBJ2-7; D is perhaps TRBD1 or TRBD2 (6 bases each). CDR1 SGHTA and CDR2 FQGNSA come from the germline V gene. The CDR3 covers 13 residues. V dropped 2 bases and J dropped 12 bases, with 17 bases sitting between them. CDR3 amino acids: CASSLNRVERAYF. Here the CDR3 DNA reads TGTGCCAGCAGCTTAAACAGGGTGGAGCGGGCGTACTTC.

This chain connects TRBV12-3 or TRBV12-4 to TRBJ1-2; 9 bases line up with TRBD1. V trimming: 6 bases; J trimming: 2 bases; junction bases outside the gene matches: 13. The CDR3 has 17 amino acids. The CDR3 loop reads CASRDRGRIGLNYGYTF. CDR3 DNA: TGTGCCAGCAGAGACAGGGGGAGGATAGGACTAAACTATGGCTACACCTTC.

The rearrangement links TRBV18 to TRBJ2-7; D remains ambiguous. The germline V gene has CDR1 KGHSH and CDR2 LQKENI. The CDR3 runs to 12 residues. V was trimmed by 3 bases and J by 2 bases, leaving 5 bases between them. CDR3 DNA sequence: TGTGCCAGCTCACCCGAGACCTACGAGCAGTACTTC. This translates into CASSPETYEQYF.

This clonotype was seen repeatedly, ten times or more. The CDR3 DNA sequence: TGTGCCACCACGGGCACCGGGGAGCTGTTTTTT. It codes for CATTGTGELFF. The chain carries TRBV15 and TRBJ2-2; unclear D gene. Germline-derived CDR1 and CDR2 are LNHNV and YYDKDF (reference sequence). This CDR3 contains 11 residues. Between the trimmed V and J ends, which lost 7 bases and 4 bases, there was a span of 4 bases.